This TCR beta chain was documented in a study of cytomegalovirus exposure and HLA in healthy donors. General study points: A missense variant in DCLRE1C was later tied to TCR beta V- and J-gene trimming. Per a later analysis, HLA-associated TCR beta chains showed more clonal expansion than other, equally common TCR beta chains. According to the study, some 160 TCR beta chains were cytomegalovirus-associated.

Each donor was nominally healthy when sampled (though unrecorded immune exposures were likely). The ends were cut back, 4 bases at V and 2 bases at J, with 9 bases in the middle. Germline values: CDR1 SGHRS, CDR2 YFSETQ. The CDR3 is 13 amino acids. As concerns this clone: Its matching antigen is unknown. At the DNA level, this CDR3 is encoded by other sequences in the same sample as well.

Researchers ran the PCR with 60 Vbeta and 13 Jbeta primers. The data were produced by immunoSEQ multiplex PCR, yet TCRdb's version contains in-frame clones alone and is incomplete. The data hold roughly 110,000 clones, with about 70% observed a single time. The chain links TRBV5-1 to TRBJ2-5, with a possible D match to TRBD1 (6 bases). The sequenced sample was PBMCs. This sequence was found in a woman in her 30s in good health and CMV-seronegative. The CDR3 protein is CASSLGTQETQYF. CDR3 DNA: TGCGCCAGCAGCCTCGGGACACAAGAGACCCAGTACTTC.